The rows below give T cell receptor beta chains drawn from one sample of a study of post-analysis software for immune sequencing data. From the PCR reads, TCRdb called clonotypes with MiXCR, one entry per CDR3 protein. The repertoire consists of 800,000 to 950,000 distinct CDR3 sequences, with approximately 53% occurring once and the leading ten covering around 4.5%. Sequenced input: blood. The receptors originated from a girl aged 10 to 17 with multiple sclerosis. Each CDR3 is given with its conserved first and last residue. Not all rows give a size; the values are once, few, many and, for expanded clones, a class.

>TRBV25-1|.|TRBJ1-1|14
CASSDKQGNTEAFF
>TRBV6-4|.|TRBJ2-5|13
CASSVEGGETQYF
>TRBV7-2|.|TRBJ2-3|17
CASSLGDRHFSTDTQYF
>TRBV20-1|few|TRBJ2-7|13
CSAYQGNSYEQYF
>TRBV6-5|few|TRBJ1-5|13
CASSSGPNQPQHF
>TRBV29-1|few|TRBJ1-1|12
CSVSTGNTEAFF
>TRBV2|.|TRBJ2-7|11
CASSELAGGYF
>TRBV10-2|.|TRBJ2-5|13
CASSTQVGGEQYF
>TRBV7-8|.|TRBJ1-2|16
CASSQNPRGFDYGYTF
>TRBV10-3|few|TRBJ2-3|13
CAISESTGFTQYF
>TRBV6-2/TRBV6-3|.|.|14
CASSPGLAIETQYF
>TRBV12-3/TRBV12-4|.|TRBJ1-5|14
CASSPITDNQPQHF
>TRBV5-1|.|TRBJ2-5|14
CASSQSWPGETQYF
>TRBV14|few|TRBJ2-3|21
CASSQFLGLAGVKGTTDTQYF
>TRBV29-1|.|TRBJ2-3|12
CSVSSGPDTQYF
>TRBV3-1|.|TRBJ1-5|18
CASSQESSRQGADSPQHF
>TRBV9|.|TRBJ1-2|14
CASSVTQGAYGYTF
>TRBV4-1|.|TRBJ2-5|18
CASNQYLIASGGQETQYF
>TRBV20-1|.|TRBJ1-2|18
CSARDSRVVGGANYGYTF
>TRBV5-1|.|TRBJ1-6|16
CASSPSQGAGYSPLHF
>TRBV7-2|.|TRBJ2-7|15
CASSLGLAFTYEQYF